This is a list of T cell receptor beta chains from one sample in a study of cytomegalovirus exposure and HLA in healthy donors. Profiling relied on immunoSEQ multiplex PCR, and the TCRdb table lists in-frame clones only, not all of them. Of some 120,000 clones listed, 80% were seen once; the top ten hold 1%. Sequencing was carried out using PBMCs. The receptors derive from a man in his forties or fifties in good health and CMV-seronegative. The CDR3 runs from the conserved cysteine through the conserved F or W. Each record gives: D gene, clone size, V gene, J gene, CDR3 length, CDR3 protein, CDR3 DNA. A D gene is named only where the DNA matches it firmly. Expanded clones are given a class, and other clones once, few, many or no size at all.

D: NA; size: NA; V: TRBV9; J: TRBJ2-2; length: 14; CDR3: CASAGTLNTGELFF; DNA: TGTGCCAGCGCCGGGACTTTAAACACCGGGGAGCTGTTTTTT
D: NA; size: NA; V: TRBV10-3; J: TRBJ2-2; length: 15; CDR3: CAISESEAGSGELFF; DNA: TGTGCCATCAGTGAGTCGGAGGCGGGTTCCGGGGAGCTGTTTTTT
D: TRBD1; size: NA; V: TRBV28; J: TRBJ2-7; length: 14; CDR3: CASSFHSGGGEQYF; DNA: TGTGCCAGCAGTTTCCACTCAGGGGGCGGCGAGCAGTACTTC
D: TRBD1; size: NA; V: TRBV5-6; J: TRBJ2-1; length: 14; CDR3: CASRPGTGQDEQFF; DNA: TGTGCCAGCAGACCCGGGACAGGGCAGGATGAGCAGTTCTTC
D: TRBD1; size: once; V: TRBV2; J: TRBJ1-6; length: 18; CDR3: CASTGTGPYSSYNSPLHF; DNA: TGTGCCAGCACGGGGACAGGACCGTATAGCTCCTATAATTCACCCCTCCACTTT
D: TRBD2; size: NA; V: TRBV18; J: TRBJ2-7; length: 14; CDR3: CASSPSSGDYEQYF; DNA: TGTGCCAGCTCACCAAGTAGCGGGGACTACGAGCAGTACTTC
D: NA; size: NA; V: TRBV30; J: TRBJ1-2; length: 14; CDR3: CAWSVRASNYGYTF; DNA: TGTGCCTGGAGTGTGCGGGCTTCTAACTATGGCTACACCTTC
D: NA; size: NA; V: TRBV10-2; J: TRBJ1-1; length: 14; CDR3: CASSESSLVPEAFF; DNA: TGCGCCAGCAGTGAGTCGAGTTTGGTGCCTGAAGCTTTCTTT
D: NA; size: NA; V: TRBV7-9; J: TRBJ1-1; length: 11; CDR3: CASTPGTSAFF; DNA: TGTGCCAGCACCCCCGGTACTAGTGCTTTCTTT
D: NA; size: NA; V: TRBV6-1; J: TRBJ2-7; length: 13; CDR3: CASSEAESVEQYF; DNA: TGTGCCAGCAGTGAAGCGGAAAGCGTCGAGCAGTACTTC
D: NA; size: few; V: TRBV28; J: TRBJ2-7; length: 14; CDR3: CASSFRPGDGEQYF; DNA: TGTGCCAGCAGTTTCAGACCGGGGGACGGCGAGCAGTACTTC
D: NA; size: NA; V: TRBV7-9; J: TRBJ1-5; length: 15; CDR3: CASSHDRNSNQPQHF; DNA: TGTGCCAGCAGCCACGACAGAAATAGCAATCAGCCCCAGCATTTT
D: NA; size: NA; V: TRBV6-5; J: TRBJ2-2; length: 13; CDR3: CASSYEVTGELFF; DNA: TGTGCCAGCAGTTACGAGGTTACCGGGGAGCTGTTTTTT
D: NA; size: few; V: TRBV4-1; J: TRBJ1-1; length: 15; CDR3: CASSQLPGLNTEAFF; DNA: TGCGCCAGCAGCCAACTTCCGGGATTGAACACTGAAGCTTTCTTT
D: NA; size: NA; V: TRBV6-1; J: TRBJ2-2; length: 15; CDR3: CASSEALGSTGELFF; DNA: TGTGCCAGCAGTGAAGCGCTTGGTAGTACCGGGGAGCTGTTTTTT
D: NA; size: NA; V: TRBV11-2; J: TRBJ1-6; length: 18; CDR3: CASSFDVEGSSYNSPLHF; DNA: TGTGCCAGCAGCTTCGACGTGGAGGGTAGCTCCTATAATTCACCCCTCCACTTT
D: TRBD2; size: NA; V: TRBV29-1; J: TRBJ2-5; length: 12; CDR3: CSGRLAGETQYF; DNA: TGCAGCGGGAGACTAGCCGGGGAGACCCAGTACTTC
D: NA; size: NA; V: TRBV30; J: TRBJ2-7; length: 14; CDR3: CAWSVHPPTHEQYF; DNA: TGTGCCTGGAGTGTACACCCTCCAACACACGAGCAGTACTTC
D: NA; size: NA; V: TRBV5-1; J: TRBJ2-5; length: 15; CDR3: CASSSLPGYQETQYF; DNA: TGCGCCAGCAGCTCCCTTCCGGGATACCAAGAGACCCAGTACTTC
D: NA; size: NA; V: TRBV27; J: TRBJ2-7; length: 14; CDR3: CASSLSRTSGEQYF; DNA: TGTGCCAGCAGTTTATCGAGGACTTCGGGAGAGCAGTACTTC
D: TRBD2; size: NA; V: TRBV27; J: TRBJ2-7; length: 13; CDR3: CASSRLAGNEQYF; DNA: TGTGCCAGCAGCCGACTAGCGGGAAACGAGCAGTACTTC
D: TRBD2; size: NA; V: TRBV30; J: TRBJ2-3; length: 14; CDR3: CAWSVLSGRDTQYF; DNA: TGTGCCTGGAGTGTACTAAGCGGGAGAGATACGCAGTATTTT
D: TRBD1; size: NA; V: TRBV5-6; J: TRBJ1-4; length: 14; CDR3: CASSLDRAVEKLFF; DNA: TGTGCCAGCAGCCTGGACAGGGCGGTTGAAAAACTGTTTTTT
D: NA; size: NA; V: TRBV6-1; J: TRBJ2-3; length: 12; CDR3: CASQATTDTQYF; DNA: TGTGCCTCCCAGGCTACCACAGATACGCAGTATTTT
D: TRBD1; size: NA; V: TRBV5-1; J: TRBJ2-7; length: 14; CDR3: CASRLDTGGEEQYF; DNA: TGCGCCAGCAGATTGGATACAGGGGGCGAAGAGCAGTACTTC
D: TRBD1; size: once; V: TRBV9; J: TRBJ2-5; length: 15; CDR3: CASSFQTGDQETQYF; DNA: TGTGCCAGCAGCTTCCAGACAGGGGACCAAGAGACCCAGTACTTC
D: TRBD1; size: NA; V: TRBV10-3; J: TRBJ2-7; length: 17; CDR3: CAISESLGRTGTYEQYF; DNA: TGTGCCATCAGTGAGTCTCTAGGCCGGACAGGGACGTACGAGCAGTACTTC
D: NA; size: NA; V: TRBV7-2; J: TRBJ1-3; length: 16; CDR3: CASSSAGVHSGNTIYF; DNA: TGTGCCAGCAGCTCGGCGGGGGTTCACTCTGGAAACACCATATATTTT
D: NA; size: NA; V: TRBV10-3; J: TRBJ1-5; length: 15; CDR3: CAISERSTDGQPQHF; DNA: TGTGCCATCAGTGAGCGTTCGACAGATGGGCAGCCCCAGCATTTT
D: TRBD2; size: NA; V: TRBV19; J: TRBJ2-5; length: 14; CDR3: CASSPRGGLETQYF; DNA: TGTGCCAGTAGTCCCCGGGGGGGGCTCGAGACCCAGTACTTC
D: NA; size: NA; V: TRBV7-3; J: TRBJ2-7; length: 14; CDR3: CASREAAGPYEQYF; DNA: TGTGCCAGCAGGGAGGCGGCAGGTCCCTACGAGCAGTACTTC
D: NA; size: NA; V: TRBV5-1; J: TRBJ2-2; length: 15; CDR3: CASSLGLANTGELFF; DNA: TGCGCCAGCAGCTTGGGACTAGCGAACACCGGGGAGCTGTTTTTT
D: NA; size: NA; V: TRBV29-1; J: TRBJ1-1; length: 13; CDR3: CSVDSQMNTEAFF; DNA: TGCAGCGTTGACAGTCAAATGAACACTGAAGCTTTCTTT
D: NA; size: NA; V: TRBV5-6; J: TRBJ2-6; length: 17; CDR3: CASSPGISLRGANVLTF; DNA: TGTGCCAGCAGCCCCGGGATATCGCTCCGGGGGGCCAACGTCCTGACTTTC
D: NA; size: NA; V: TRBV29-1; J: TRBJ2-3; length: 12; CDR3: CSVVEGPDTQYF; DNA: TGCAGCGTGGTGGAGGGTCCAGATACGCAGTATTTT
D: NA; size: NA; V: TRBV27; J: TRBJ1-5; length: 14; CDR3: CASRRGEVNQPQHF; DNA: TGTGCCAGCAGACGGGGGGAGGTCAATCAGCCCCAGCATTTT
D: TRBD2; size: NA; V: TRBV2; J: TRBJ2-1; length: 15; CDR3: CASSEASGEYNEQFF; DNA: TGTGCCAGCAGTGAGGCTAGCGGGGAATACAATGAGCAGTTCTTC
D: NA; size: NA; V: TRBV30; J: TRBJ1-5; length: 13; CDR3: CAWSGTDYQPQHF; DNA: TGTGCCTGGAGTGGGACAGACTATCAGCCCCAGCATTTT
D: NA; size: NA; V: TRBV7-8; J: TRBJ2-7; length: 14; CDR3: CASSSQGGSYEQYF; DNA: TGTGCCAGCAGCTCGCAGGGAGGTTCCTACGAGCAGTACTTC
D: TRBD2; size: NA; V: TRBV2; J: TRBJ2-2; length: 16; CDR3: CASSRQALAGAGELFF; DNA: TGTGCCAGCAGCCGACAGGCGCTAGCGGGAGCCGGGGAGCTGTTTTTT
D: NA; size: NA; V: TRBV25-1; J: TRBJ2-1; length: 14; CDR3: CASSESQFSNEQFF; DNA: TGTGCCAGCAGTGAATCACAGTTTTCCAATGAGCAGTTCTTC
D: TRBD2; size: NA; V: TRBV7-7; J: TRBJ2-3; length: 15; CDR3: CASSLSAGSTDTQYF; DNA: TGTGCCAGCAGCTTATCAGCGGGAAGCACAGATACGCAGTATTTT
D: TRBD1; size: NA; V: TRBV6-5; J: TRBJ2-7; length: 15; CDR3: CASSYSRTGTYEQYF; DNA: TGTGCCAGCAGTTACTCGCGGACAGGTACCTACGAGCAGTACTTC
D: NA; size: NA; V: TRBV2; J: TRBJ1-5; length: 15; CDR3: CASSERQNSNQPQHF; DNA: TGTGCCAGCAGTGAAAGACAAAATAGCAATCAGCCCCAGCATTTT
D: NA; size: NA; V: TRBV14; J: TRBJ2-7; length: 11; CDR3: CASSHTGEQYF; DNA: TGTGCCAGCAGCCATACGGGCGAGCAGTACTTC
D: NA; size: NA; V: TRBV4-1; J: TRBJ2-3; length: 14; CDR3: CASSESSGLGTQYF; DNA: TGCGCCAGCAGCGAAAGTAGCGGTCTGGGTACGCAGTATTTT
D: TRBD2; size: NA; V: TRBV5-4; J: TRBJ2-1; length: 15; CDR3: CASSLVLAEYNEQFF; DNA: TGTGCCAGCAGCTTGGTACTAGCGGAATACAATGAGCAGTTCTTC
D: TRBD1; size: NA; V: TRBV10-3; J: TRBJ1-4; length: 13; CDR3: CAISGTGREKLFF; DNA: TGTGCCATCAGCGGGACAGGGCGAGAAAAACTGTTTTTT
D: TRBD1; size: NA; V: TRBV10-1; J: TRBJ1-2; length: 17; CDR3: CASRLRDRIIIYYGYTF; DNA: TGCGCCAGCAGACTCCGGGACAGAATAATAATATACTATGGCTACACCTTC
D: NA; size: few; V: TRBV11-2; J: TRBJ2-7; length: 15; CDR3: CASSVSIGHGGEQYF; DNA: TGTGCCAGCAGCGTTAGCATCGGACACGGGGGCGAGCAGTACTTC
D: NA; size: once; V: TRBV6-1; J: TRBJ2-6; length: 15; CDR3: CASSLTGPGANVLTF; DNA: TGTGCCAGCAGCCTCACAGGTCCTGGGGCCAACGTCCTGACTTTC
D: TRBD1; size: NA; V: TRBV5-8; J: TRBJ1-1; length: 17; CDR3: CASSLARQGVGFTEAFF; DNA: TGTGCCAGCAGCTTGGCCCGACAGGGTGTTGGGTTCACTGAAGCTTTCTTT
D: NA; size: NA; V: TRBV7-8; J: TRBJ2-2; length: 12; CDR3: CASSLPTGELFF; DNA: TGTGCCAGCAGCTTACCAACCGGGGAGCTGTTTTTT
D: NA; size: NA; V: TRBV18; J: TRBJ2-3; length: 14; CDR3: CASSPGAVSDTQYF; DNA: TGTGCCAGCTCACCAGGGGCCGTATCAGATACGCAGTATTTT
D: TRBD1; size: NA; V: TRBV27; J: TRBJ1-1; length: 15; CDR3: CASIGQGLMSTEAFF; DNA: TGTGCCAGCATAGGACAGGGCTTAATGAGCACTGAAGCTTTCTTT
D: TRBD1; size: few; V: TRBV18; J: TRBJ1-2; length: 15; CDR3: CASSDTTGGNYGYTF; DNA: TGTGCCAGCTCAGACACGACAGGGGGCAACTATGGCTACACCTTC